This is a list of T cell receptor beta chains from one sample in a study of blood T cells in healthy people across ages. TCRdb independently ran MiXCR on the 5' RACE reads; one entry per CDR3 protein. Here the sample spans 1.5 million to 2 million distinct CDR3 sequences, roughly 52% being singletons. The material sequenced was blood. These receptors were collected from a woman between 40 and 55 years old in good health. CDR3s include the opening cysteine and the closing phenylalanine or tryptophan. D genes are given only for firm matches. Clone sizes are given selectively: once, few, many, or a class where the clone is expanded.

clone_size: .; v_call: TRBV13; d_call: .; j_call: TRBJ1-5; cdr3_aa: CASSATGSGTQHF; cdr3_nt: TGTGCCAGCAGCGCCACAGGGTCCGGGACCCAGCATTTT
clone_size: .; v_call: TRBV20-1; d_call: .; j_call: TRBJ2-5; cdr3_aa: CSASLRQAQETQYF; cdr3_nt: TGCAGTGCTAGCTTGCGACAGGCGCAAGAGACCCAGTACTTC
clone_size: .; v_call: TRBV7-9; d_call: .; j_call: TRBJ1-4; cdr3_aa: CASSAQGGNEKLFF; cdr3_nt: TGTGCCAGCAGCGCACAGGGTGGTAATGAAAAACTGTTTTTT
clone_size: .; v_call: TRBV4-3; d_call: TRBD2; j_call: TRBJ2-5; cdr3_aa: CASSPQRLAGGQETQYF; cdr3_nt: TGCGCCAGCAGCCCGCAAAGACTAGCGGGGGGGCAAGAGACCCAGTACTTC
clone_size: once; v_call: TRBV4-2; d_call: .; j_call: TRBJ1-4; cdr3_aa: CASSRGPKGIATNEKLFF; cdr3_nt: TGTGCCAGCAGCCGCGGACCGAAAGGCATTGCAACTAATGAAAAACTGTTTTTT
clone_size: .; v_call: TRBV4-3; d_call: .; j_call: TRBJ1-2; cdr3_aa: CASSQEGRGINYGYTF; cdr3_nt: TGCGCCAGCAGCCAAGAAGGCAGGGGAATCAACTATGGCTACACCTTC
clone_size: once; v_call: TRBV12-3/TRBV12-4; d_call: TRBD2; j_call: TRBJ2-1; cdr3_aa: CASSLRTSGSLSEQFF; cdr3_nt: TGTGCCAGCAGTTTAAGGACTAGCGGCTCCCTCAGTGAGCAGTTCTTC
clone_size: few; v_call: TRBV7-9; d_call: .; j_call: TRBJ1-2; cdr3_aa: CASSLGGQGYYGYTF; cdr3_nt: TGTGCCAGCAGCTTAGGAGGGCAGGGCTACTATGGCTACACCTTC
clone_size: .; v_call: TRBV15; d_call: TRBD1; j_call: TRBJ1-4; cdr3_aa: CATSRDAGTVNEKLFF; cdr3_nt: TGTGCCACCAGCAGAGACGCCGGGACAGTTAATGAAAAACTGTTTTTT
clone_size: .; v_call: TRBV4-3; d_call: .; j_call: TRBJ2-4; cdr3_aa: CASSQDLTAVIAKNIQYF; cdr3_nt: TGCGCCAGCAGCCAAGATCTGACGGCAGTGATAGCCAAAAACATTCAGTACTTC
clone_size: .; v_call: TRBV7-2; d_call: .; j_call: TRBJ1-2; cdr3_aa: CASSLGGTTNYGCTF; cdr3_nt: TGTGCCAGCAGCTTAGGGGGAACGACTAACTATGGCTGCACCTTC
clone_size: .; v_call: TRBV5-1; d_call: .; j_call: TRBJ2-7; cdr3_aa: CASGLERTTYEQYF; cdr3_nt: TGCGCCAGCGGCTTGGAGCGGACAACCTACGAGCAGTACTTC
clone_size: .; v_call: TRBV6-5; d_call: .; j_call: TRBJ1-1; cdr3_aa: CASSSERGKTEAFF; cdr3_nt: TGTGCCAGCAGTTCGGAAAGGGGAAAGACTGAAGCTTTCTTT
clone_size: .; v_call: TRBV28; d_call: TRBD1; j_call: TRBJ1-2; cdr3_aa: CASSLLQDRAYGYTF; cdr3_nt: TGTGCCAGCAGTTTACTCCAGGACAGGGCCTATGGCTACACCTTC
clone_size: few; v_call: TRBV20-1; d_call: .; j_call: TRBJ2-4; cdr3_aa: CSARDSTILAKNIQYF; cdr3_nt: TGCAGTGCTAGAGATTCAACCATCCTAGCCAAAAACATTCAGTACTTC
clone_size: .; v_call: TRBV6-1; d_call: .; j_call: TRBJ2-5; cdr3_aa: CASRSGQQETAQYF; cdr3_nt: TGTGCCAGCAGGTCGGGGCAGCAAGAGACGGCCCAGTACTTC
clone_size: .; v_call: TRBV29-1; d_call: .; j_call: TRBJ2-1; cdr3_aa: CSVRRTPYNEQFF; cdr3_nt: TGCAGCGTTCGACGGACACCGTACAATGAGCAGTTCTTC
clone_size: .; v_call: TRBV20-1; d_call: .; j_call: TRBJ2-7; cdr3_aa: CSARDPQSPPSYEQYF; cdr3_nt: TGCAGTGCTAGAGATCCGCAATCACCCCCATCCTACGAGCAGTACTTC
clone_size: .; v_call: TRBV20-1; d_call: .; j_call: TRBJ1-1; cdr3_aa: CSAVDKRRGTEAFF; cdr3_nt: TGCAGTGCGGTCGACAAGAGGCGAGGCACTGAAGCTTTCTTT
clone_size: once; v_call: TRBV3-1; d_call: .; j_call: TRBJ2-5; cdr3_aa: CASNQLVGAGETQYF; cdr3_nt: TGTGCCAGCAACCAACTTGTGGGGGCCGGGGAAACCCAGTACTTC
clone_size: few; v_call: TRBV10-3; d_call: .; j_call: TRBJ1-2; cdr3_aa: CALAQAPSNYGYTF; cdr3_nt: TGTGCCCTGGCGCAGGCCCCTTCTAACTATGGCTACACCTTC
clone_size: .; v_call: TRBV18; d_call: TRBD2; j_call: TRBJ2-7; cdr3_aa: CASSPRLLTSGSYEQYF; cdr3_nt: TGTGCCAGCTCACCACGTCTTCTGACTAGCGGGTCCTACGAGCAGTACTTC